In this sample, the clone carrying this TCR beta chain turned up many times. This specimen belongs to a study of low-dose radiotherapy and immunotherapy resistance in tumors. Overall study: Cohort 1 got 0.5 Gy per fraction every 2 weeks, 6.5 Gy in total. Treatment included intravenous cyclophosphamide dosed at 200 mg/m2 every two weeks, one day before radiation and immunotherapy.

Both TCRalpha and TCRbeta chains were reverse transcribed with V-gene-specific primers. Amplification of TCRs used a constant-region primer and V-primer adapter for about 20 PCR cycles. The authors amplified isolated mRNA by in vitro transcription. Via MiXCR, TCRdb re-called the reads, giving one row per CDR3 protein. This repertoire shows almost 45,000 distinct CDR3 sequences, less than 30% found once; its top ten account for about 9.4%. Time point here: after trial treatment. The treatment here: LDRT plus nivolumab, ipilimumab, low-dose cyclophosphamide and aspirin (RACIN trial). The donors' regimen was nivolumab, ipilimumab, aspirin, low-dose cyclophosphamide and low-dose radiotherapy. V dropped 4 bases and J dropped 7 bases, with 14 bases sitting between them. This CDR3 region has 14 residues. Germline V lookup: CDR1 LGHDT, CDR2 YNNKEL (reference sequence).

Sequencing was performed on PBMCs, taken after low-dose radiotherapy plus immunotherapy. This clonotype was sampled from a male donor with prostate cancer. The rearrangement joins TRBV3-1 to TRBJ1-5, with D perhaps matching TRBD1 (6 bases). In nucleotides, the CDR3 is TGTGCCAGCAGCCCCCCAGGGGCACTCCAGCCCCAGCATTTT. Translated: CASSPPGALQPQHF.